This entry lists 14 T cell receptor beta chains sequenced from one sample in a study of T-cell reconstitution after alpha-beta-depleted transplantation in children. Preparing the TCRbeta library involved the use of unique molecular identifiers. Each CDR3 protein is one row after TCRdb ran MiXCR on the PCR reads. There are hundreds of thousands of distinct CDR3 sequences in the sample; over 10% occur only once, and about 0.79% lies in the top ten. The specimen was PBMCs, collected before TCRalphabeta/CD19-depleted stem cell transplant. These receptor sequences come from a girl aged 2 to 9 with congenital amegakaryocytic thrombocytopenia, due to receive a stem cell transplant.

The rearrangement links TRBV5-1 to TRBJ2-1; 7 bases match TRBD1. The CDR3 extends over 16 amino acids. The V gene end was trimmed by 3 bases and the J gene end by 0 bases; junction bases not matched to a gene: 6. The germline V gene encodes CDR1 SGHRS and CDR2 YFSETQ. Here the CDR3 DNA reads TGCGCCAGCAGCTATATCGACAGGGCCTCCTACAATGAGCAGTTCTTC. It codes for CASSYIDRASYNEQFF.

This clonotype was seen a handful of times. V is TRBV10-3 and J is TRBJ2-2; D might be TRBD1 or TRBD2, each matching 5 bases. Germline CDR1 ENHRY, CDR2 SYGVKD. The ends were cut back, 3 bases at V and 0 bases at J, with 8 bases in the middle. The CDR3 spans 15 residues. The DNA of the CDR3 is TGTGCCATCAGTGACCGGGGCCCGAACACCGGGGAGCTGTTTTTT. Protein sequence: CAISDRGPNTGELFF.

This clonotype was counted many times. The chain couples TRBV5-1 to TRBJ2-1, with TRBD2 as a possible D gene (5 bases). Germline values: CDR1 SGHRS, CDR2 YFSETQ. The CDR3 sequence is 15 residues long. V was cut by 4 bases and J by 5 bases, with 16 bases left in between. The CDR3, as DNA: TGCGCCAGCAGCGTCAGGCCCCCGCGGGACAATGAGCAGTTCTTC. Translation gives CASSVRPPRDNEQFF.

This clonotype has only a few counts. The chain carries TRBV5-1 and TRBJ2-1, with D perhaps matching TRBD2 (6 bases). Trimming left V 2 bases short and J 1 base short, with 13 bases between. The CDR3 spans 16 residues. Per the germline V gene, CDR1 is SGHRS and CDR2 is YFSETQ. In DNA form, the CDR3 reads TGCGCCAGCAGCTTACAAGGACGGGGGTCCTACAATGAGCAGTTCTTC. Translation gives CASSLQGRGSYNEQFF.

This clonotype was counted ten times or more. The chain carries TRBV12-3 or TRBV12-4 and TRBJ2-3; D remains unclear. V lost 3 bases to trimming and J lost 6 bases, with 13 bases between them. This CDR3 region has 14 residues. CDR3 DNA sequence: TGTGCCAGCAGTTTTTATAGTCCTAAGGATACGCAGTATTTT. Translating it yields CASSFYSPKDTQYF.

This clonotype was recorded at least ten times. The chain combines TRBV20-1 with TRBJ2-2; no reliable D call. The CDR3 has 11 residues. The germline gives CDR1 DFQATT, CDR2 SNEGSKA (reference sequence). Trimming stripped 4 bases from V and 8 bases from J, with 8 bases between. CDR3 amino acids: CSANKDGELFF. The CDR3 DNA reads TGCAGTGCTAACAAGGATGGGGAGCTGTTTTTT.

This clonotype has just a few counts. CDR3 in DNA: TGTGCCACCAGCGAAGGCTCGGGACTCCAGCGGGTGGATACGCAGTATTTT. Its translation: CATSEGSGLQRVDTQYF. The rearrangement links TRBV24-1 to TRBJ2-3; a possible D gene is TRBD2 (6 bases). The V and J ends lost 7 bases and 6 bases respectively, with 25 bases between them. Germline V CDR1 and CDR2: KGHDR, SFDVKD. This CDR3 contains 17 residues.

This clonotype came up many times. The J gene is TRBJ2-2, the V gene TRBV7-7; D call uncertain. CDR1 and CDR2 from the germline V gene are SSHAT and FNYEAQ (reference sequence). This CDR3 region has 16 residues. V lost 2 bases and J 0 bases, leaving 10 bases between the germline ends. The CDR3 loop reads CASSLSHSSNTGELFF. The CDR3 DNA is TGTGCCAGCAGCTTATCCCATTCTTCGAACACCGGGGAGCTGTTTTTT.

This clonotype was seen at least ten times. CDR3 nucleotides: TGCGCCAGCAGCTTGGCTATATCGACCGGGGAGCTGTTTTTT. This codes for CASSLAISTGELFF. This rearrangement joins TRBV5-1 to TRBJ2-2; D unclear. The length of the CDR3 is 14 residues. V was pared by 0 bases and J by 5 bases, with 8 bases between. Germline loops: CDR1 SGHRS, CDR2 YFSETQ. The variable domain in full, with the rest retrieved from reference TRBV5-1 and TRBJ2-2, is KAGVTQTPRYLIKTRGQQVTLSCSPISGHRSVSWYQQTPGQGLQFLFEYFSETQRNKGNFPGRFSGRQFSNSRSEMNVSTLELGDSALYLCASSLAISTGELFFGEGSRLTVL.

To note about this clonotype: The missing conserved phenylalanine or tryptophan at the end of this CDR3 makes a read error likely. The CDR3 nucleotides read TGTGCCATTGCCAGGGGTACTGAAGCTTTCTTA. Translated, it gives CAIARGTEAFL. This rearrangement joins TRBV2 to TRBJ1-1; D is perhaps TRBD1 (6 bases). Germline-derived CDR1 and CDR2 are SNHLY and FYNNEI. The CDR3 is made up of 11 amino acids. The V gene lost 10 bases and the J gene lost 5 bases, with 11 bases spanning the gap.

This clonotype showed up many times. The chain recombines TRBV7-2 with TRBJ2-1; 10 bases line up with TRBD2. Germline CDR1 and CDR2: SGHTA and FQGNSA. CDR3 length: 17 residues. V lost 5 bases, J lost 7 bases, and 14 bases stayed unmatched. CDR3 loop: CASSRILGLARGNEQFF. The CDR3 coding sequence is TGTGCCAGCAGCCGAATCCTGGGACTAGCGAGGGGTAATGAGCAGTTCTTC.

A few counts support this clonotype. The chain has TRBV29-1 and TRBJ2-1; D may be TRBD2 (5 bases). The CDR3 is 15 residues long. Trimming left V 1 base short and J 0 bases short, with 10 bases between. Germline V gene data show CDR1 as SQVTM and CDR2 as ANQGSEA. The CDR3 is CSVEAASPSYNEQFF. The CDR3 region has the DNA TGCAGCGTTGAAGCGGCTAGCCCCTCCTACAATGAGCAGTTCTTC.

This clonotype occurred many times. J is TRBJ2-1 and V is TRBV7-6; 7 nucleotides align to TRBD2. CDR1 is SGHVS, CDR2 FNYEAQ, per germline. The CDR3 is made up of 15 amino acids. V shed 5 bases and J 2 bases; nucleotides not matched to a gene: 6. CDR3 nucleotides: TGTGCCAGCAGCCCGGGCGGGAGCCCCTACAATGAGCAGTTCTTC. The encoded protein is CASSPGGSPYNEQFF.

In its sample, this clonotype was seen many times. J is TRBJ2-7 and V is TRBV5-1; the D is unclear. CDR1 is SGHRS and CDR2 is YFSETQ in the germline V gene. The CDR3 totals 16 residues. V lost 0 bases and J 5 bases, leaving 18 bases between the germline ends. The CDR3 loop reads CASSLVGQLPGHEQYF. The DNA of the CDR3 is TGCGCCAGCAGCTTGGTTGGGCAGCTACCCGGACACGAGCAGTACTTC.